Below are 18 T cell receptor beta chains sequenced from a single sample in a study of blood T cell repertoires in COVID-19. Sequencing was performed with immunoSEQ multiplex PCR; in TCRdb, only in-frame clones are kept and a portion is missing. The sample records around 250,000 clones, about 83% being singletons. The sample taken for sequencing was peripheral blood. These receptors were obtained from a woman over 75 with COVID-19, enrolled during active disease.

The chain is built from TRBV19 and TRBJ2-7; D may be TRBD1 (7 bases). Germline CDR1 is LNHDA and CDR2 is SQIVND (reference sequence). Trimming shortened V by 3 bases and J by 5 bases, and 14 bases separated the two germline ends. This CDR3 is built from 14 residues. The CDR3 DNA is TGTGCCAGTAGTATTGGCGGCAGGGGGGACGAGCAGTACTTC. Protein sequence: CASSIGGRGDEQYF.

The chain joins TRBV13 to TRBJ1-2; 10 nucleotides match TRBD1. V dropped 0 bases and J dropped 7; count of bases not matched to a gene: 8. Germline V gene lookup returns CDR1 PRHDT and CDR2 FYEKMQ (reference sequence). The CDR3 sequence is 16 residues long. CDR3 amino acids: CASSLGSDRGLSGYTF. The CDR3 nucleotides read TGTGCCAGCAGCTTAGGATCCGACAGGGGGCTTTCTGGCTACACCTTC.

The chain combines TRBV29-1 with TRBJ1-2, with 7 bases lining up with TRBD1. This CDR3 comprises 15 residues. Trimming removed 4 bases from V and 4 bases from J; junction bases left unmatched: 12. In germline, CDR1 is SQVTM, CDR2 ANQGSEA. CDR3 in DNA: TGCAGCGTTGGACCCGATCTAACAGGGGCCTATGGCTACACCTTC. Its protein product is CSVGPDLTGAYGYTF.

The genes are TRBV10-2 and TRBJ2-3, with TRBD2 matching over 10 bases. CDR3 length: 16 residues. Trimming at V came to 3 bases and at J to 1 base, leaving 4 bases not matched to a gene. CDR1 and CDR2 (germline): WSHSY, SAAADI. For the CDR3, the DNA is TGCGCCAGCAGTGATCTAGCGGGGGTTGGCACAGATACGCAGTATTTT. Its translation is CASSDLAGVGTDTQYF.

The genes are TRBV5-6 and TRBJ2-1, with 7 bases matching TRBD1. Losses at the gene ends were 1 base for V and 4 bases for J; bases not matched to a gene: 5. In germline, CDR1 is SGHDT, CDR2 YYEEEE. The CDR3 contains 15 residues. CDR3 loop: CASSLKGGNYNEQFF. CDR3 DNA: TGTGCCAGCAGCTTGAAAGGGGGCAATTACAATGAGCAGTTCTTC.

In DNA form, the CDR3 reads TGTGCCAGCAGCGCGCGCCCGGGACAGAACTATGGCTACACCTTC. Protein product: CASSARPGQNYGYTF. The V and J genes are TRBV7-8 and TRBJ1-2, with 7 positions matching TRBD1. This CDR3 spans 15 amino acids. CDR1 and CDR2 (germline): SGHVS, FQNEAQ. J gave up 2 bases and V 5 bases, and 8 bases lay outside the gene matches.

The chain joins TRBV5-1 to TRBJ2-5, with D perhaps TRBD1 (6 bases). The CDR3 is made up of 15 amino acids. Germline loops: CDR1 SGHRS, CDR2 YFSETQ. V lost 2 bases, J lost 2 bases, and 13 bases lay in between. In DNA, the CDR3 is TGCGCCAGCAGCTTAGTTCCAGGGGCGCAAGAGACCCAGTACTTC. It specifies CASSLVPGAQETQYF.

The V and J genes are TRBV28 and TRBJ2-5, with TRBD2 identical over 14 bases. The J segment lost 6 bases and the V segment lost 4 bases, leaving 7 bases of the junction unmatched. Germline loops: CDR1 MDHEN, CDR2 SYDVKM. The CDR3 covers 16 residues. The CDR3 sequence is CASSSPTSGGGKTQYF. The DNA for the CDR3 is TGTGCCAGCAGTTCCCCGACTAGCGGGGGGGGGAAGACCCAGTACTTC.

The chain couples TRBV28 to TRBJ1-1; TRBD1 agrees at 7 bases. The V gene's germline CDR1 is MDHEN and CDR2 SYDVKM. The trim removed 4 bases at V and 1 base at J, leaving 3 bases unmatched. This CDR3 has 14 amino acids. This chain's CDR3 is CASSWDRPNTEAFF. The DNA of the CDR3 is TGTGCCAGCAGTTGGGACAGACCGAACACTGAAGCTTTCTTT.

A single count supports this clone. This chain connects TRBV19 to TRBJ1-2; D unresolved. The CDR3 consists of 13 residues. Deletions cut 4 bases from V and 1 base from J, with 7 bases between. Germline V gives CDR1 LNHDA, CDR2 SQIVND (reference sequence). In DNA, the CDR3 is TGTGCCAGTAGTACCTACAGTAACTATGGCTACACCTTC. Its translation: CASSTYSNYGYTF. Full variable domain (outside the CDR3, taken from reference TRBV19 and TRBJ1-2): DGGITQSPKYLFRKEGQNVTLSCEQNLNHDAMYWYRQDPGQGLRLIYYSQIVNDFQKGDIAEGYSVSREKKESFPLTVTSAQKNPTAFYLCASSTYSNYGYTFGSGTRLTVV.

This clone came up once. J is TRBJ1-3 and V is TRBV6-6, with 8 bases lining up with TRBD1. V shed 5 bases and J 1 base; nucleotides not matched to a gene: 7. The length of the CDR3 is 16 residues. Germline V gives CDR1 MNHNY, CDR2 SVGAGI (reference sequence). The CDR3, as DNA: TGTGCCAGCAGTAAGGAACAGGGGGAGTCTGGAAACACCATATATTTT. It is translated as CASSKEQGESGNTIYF.

The CDR3 sequence: CASSSRGRGVERETF. CDR3 bases: TGTGCCAGCAGTTCCCGGGGCAGGGGCGTCGAGAGAGAAACCTTC. This chain links TRBV9 with TRBJ1-2; D possibly corresponds to TRBD1 (6 bases). Germline CDR1 and CDR2: SGDLS and YYNGEE. V lost 5 bases and J 14 bases, leaving 28 bases between the germline ends. There are 15 residues in the CDR3.

This rearrangement joins TRBV30 to TRBJ2-1; 11 nucleotides match TRBD2. Germline lookup yields CDR1 GTSNPN and CDR2 SVGIG (reference sequence). V dropped 2 bases and J dropped 2; count of bases not matched to a gene: 2. The CDR3 spans 15 residues. CDR3 amino acids: CAWSSSGGPYNEQFF. CDR3 sequence (DNA): TGTGCCTGGAGTTCTAGCGGGGGGCCCTACAATGAGCAGTTCTTC.

This clone has just one count. The sample holds other DNA sequences that translate to the same CDR3. The V call is TRBV5-1, the J call TRBJ2-7; D perhaps matches TRBD2 (5 bases). Trimming left V 1 base short and J 3 bases short, with 11 bases between. This CDR3 has 14 residues. CDR1 is SGHRS, CDR2 YFSETQ, per germline. For the CDR3, the DNA is TGCGCCAGCAGCTTGCAAGGACGGGACTACGAGCAGTACTTC. Protein sequence: CASSLQGRDYEQYF.

The chain employs TRBV7-3 and TRBJ1-2; 10 positions agree with TRBD1. V lost 4 bases to trimming and J lost 6 bases; unmatched junction nucleotides: 5. The CDR3 is made up of 14 amino acids. CDR1 SGHTA and CDR2 FQGTGA come from the germline V gene. CDR3 nucleotide sequence: TGTGCCAGCAGCTCTTCTGGGACAGGGGATGGCTACACCTTC. Translating gives CASSSSGTGDGYTF.

This chain links TRBV7-8 with TRBJ2-3; 11 nucleotides align to TRBD1. The junction had 3 bases not matched to a gene; V was cut back by 4 bases and J by 3 bases. This CDR3 has 15 residues. Germline V CDR1 and CDR2: SGHVS, FQNEAQ. CDR3 sequence (DNA): TGTGCCAGCAGCTCCGGACAGGGGGCAACAGATACGCAGTATTTT. Translated: CASSSGQGATDTQYF. Using reference TRBV7-8 and TRBJ2-3 for the parts outside the CDR3, the full variable domain is GAGVSQSPRYKVAKRGQDVALRCDPISGHVSLFWYQQALGQGPEFLTYFQNEAQLDKSGLPSDRFFAERPEGSVSTLKIQRTQQEDSAVYLCASSSGQGATDTQYFGPGTRLTVL.

The chain employs TRBV7-9 and TRBJ1-1; perhaps TRBD1 as D (6 bases). Per the germline V gene, CDR1 is SEHNR and CDR2 is FQNEAQ (reference sequence). Trimming left V 5 bases short and J 3 bases short, with 10 bases between. The CDR3 has 13 amino acids. CDR3 protein: CASSVQGDTEAFF. For the CDR3, the DNA is TGTGCCAGCAGCGTACAGGGCGACACTGAAGCTTTCTTT. The full variable domain, rest sourced from reference TRBV7-9 and TRBJ1-1, is DTGVSQNPRHKITKRGQNVTFRCDPISEHNRLYWYRQTLGQGPEFLTYFQNEAQLEKSRLLSDRFSAERPKGSFSTLEIQRTEQGDSAMYLCASSVQGDTEAFFGQGTRLTVV.

CDR3: CASSAQGGALGDTQYF. DNA of the CDR3: TGTGCCAGCAGTGCCCAGGGAGGGGCGCTTGGAGATACGCAGTATTTT. The chain has TRBV2 and TRBJ2-3, with 7 bases that match TRBD2. The length of the CDR3 is 16 residues. J lost 5 bases, V lost 4 bases, and 12 bases had no gene match. Germline assignment: CDR1 SNHLY and CDR2 FYNNEI.